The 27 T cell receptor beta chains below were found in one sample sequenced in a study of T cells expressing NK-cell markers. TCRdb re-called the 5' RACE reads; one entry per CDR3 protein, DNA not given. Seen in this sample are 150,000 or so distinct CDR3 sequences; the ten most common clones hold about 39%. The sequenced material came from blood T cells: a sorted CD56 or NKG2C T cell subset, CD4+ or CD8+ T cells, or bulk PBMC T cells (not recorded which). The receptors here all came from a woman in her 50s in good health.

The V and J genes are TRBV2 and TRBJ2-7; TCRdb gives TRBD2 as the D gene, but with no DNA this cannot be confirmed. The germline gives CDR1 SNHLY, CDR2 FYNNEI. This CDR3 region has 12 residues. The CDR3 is CASGESEYEQYF.

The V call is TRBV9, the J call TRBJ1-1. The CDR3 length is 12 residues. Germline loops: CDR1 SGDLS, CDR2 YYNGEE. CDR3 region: CASSSTVAEAFF.

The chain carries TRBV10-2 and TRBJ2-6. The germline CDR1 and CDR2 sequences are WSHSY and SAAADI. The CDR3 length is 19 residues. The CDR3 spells CASGELRTVRFSGANVLTF.

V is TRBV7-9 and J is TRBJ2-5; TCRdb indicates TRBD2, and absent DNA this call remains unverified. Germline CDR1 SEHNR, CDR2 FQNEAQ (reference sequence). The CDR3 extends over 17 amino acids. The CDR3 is CASSLVGVGGISETQYF.

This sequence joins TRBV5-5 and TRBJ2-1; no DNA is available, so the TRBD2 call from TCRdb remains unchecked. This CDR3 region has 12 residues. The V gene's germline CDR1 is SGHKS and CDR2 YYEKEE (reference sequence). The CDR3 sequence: CASSTSGRDTFF.

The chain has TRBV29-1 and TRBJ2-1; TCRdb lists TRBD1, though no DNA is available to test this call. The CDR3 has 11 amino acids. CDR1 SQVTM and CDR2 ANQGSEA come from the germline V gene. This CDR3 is CSARDTNEQFF.

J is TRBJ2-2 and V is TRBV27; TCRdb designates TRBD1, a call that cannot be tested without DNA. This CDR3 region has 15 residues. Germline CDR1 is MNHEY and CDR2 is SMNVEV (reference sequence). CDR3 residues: CASRGPNFGIGELFF.

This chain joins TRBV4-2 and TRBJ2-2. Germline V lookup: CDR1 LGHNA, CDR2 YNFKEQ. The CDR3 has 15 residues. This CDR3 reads CASSQDKVNTGELFF.

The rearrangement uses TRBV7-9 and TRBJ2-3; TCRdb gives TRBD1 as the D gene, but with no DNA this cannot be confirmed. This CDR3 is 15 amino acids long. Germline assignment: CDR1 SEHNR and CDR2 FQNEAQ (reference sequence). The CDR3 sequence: CASSWWAGSTDTQYF.

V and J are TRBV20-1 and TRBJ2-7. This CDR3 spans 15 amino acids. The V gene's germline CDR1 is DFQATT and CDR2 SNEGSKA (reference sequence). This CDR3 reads CSARDRVGSSYEQYF.

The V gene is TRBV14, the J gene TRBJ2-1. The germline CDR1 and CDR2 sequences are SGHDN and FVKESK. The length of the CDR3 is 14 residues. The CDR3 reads CASSPLRDFNEQFF.

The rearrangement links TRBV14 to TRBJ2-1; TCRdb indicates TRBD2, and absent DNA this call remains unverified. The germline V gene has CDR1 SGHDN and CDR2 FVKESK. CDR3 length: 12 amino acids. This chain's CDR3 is CASSLIALPQFF.

The CDR3 sequence: CATSDLDQGTDTQYF. The chain has TRBV24-1 and TRBJ2-3. The CDR3 sequence is 15 residues long. Germline-derived CDR1 and CDR2 are KGHDR and SFDVKD.

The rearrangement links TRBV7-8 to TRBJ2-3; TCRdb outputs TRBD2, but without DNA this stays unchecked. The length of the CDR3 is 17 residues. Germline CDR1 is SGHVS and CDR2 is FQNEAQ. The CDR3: CASSRGRLAGTTDTQYF.

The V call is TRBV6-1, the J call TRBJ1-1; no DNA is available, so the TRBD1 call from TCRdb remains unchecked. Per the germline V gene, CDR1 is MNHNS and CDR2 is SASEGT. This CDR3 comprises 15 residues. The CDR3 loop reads CASSDGTGSPTEAFF.

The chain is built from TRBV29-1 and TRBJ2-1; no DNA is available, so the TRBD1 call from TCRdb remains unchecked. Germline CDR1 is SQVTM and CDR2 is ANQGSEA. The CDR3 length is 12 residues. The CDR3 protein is CSVRGLGYGQFF.

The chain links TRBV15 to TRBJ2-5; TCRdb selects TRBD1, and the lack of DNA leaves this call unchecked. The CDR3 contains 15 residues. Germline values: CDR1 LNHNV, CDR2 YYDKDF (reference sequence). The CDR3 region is CATSLYRGRLETQYF.

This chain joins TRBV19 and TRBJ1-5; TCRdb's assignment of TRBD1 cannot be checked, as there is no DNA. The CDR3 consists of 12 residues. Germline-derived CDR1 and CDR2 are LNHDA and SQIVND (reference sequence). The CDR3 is CASTAGGQPQHF.

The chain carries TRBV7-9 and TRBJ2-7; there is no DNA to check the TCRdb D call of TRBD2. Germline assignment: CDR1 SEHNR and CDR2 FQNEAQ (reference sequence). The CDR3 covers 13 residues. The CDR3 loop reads CASSGEGRYEQYF.

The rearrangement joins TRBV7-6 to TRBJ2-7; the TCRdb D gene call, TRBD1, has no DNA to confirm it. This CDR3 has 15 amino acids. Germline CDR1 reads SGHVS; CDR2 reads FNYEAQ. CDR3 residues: CASSPGTLLGYEQYF.

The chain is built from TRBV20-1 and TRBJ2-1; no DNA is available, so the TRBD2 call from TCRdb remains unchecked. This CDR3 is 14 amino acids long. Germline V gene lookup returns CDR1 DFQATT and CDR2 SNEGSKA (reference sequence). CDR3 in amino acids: CSASPQREFHEQFF.

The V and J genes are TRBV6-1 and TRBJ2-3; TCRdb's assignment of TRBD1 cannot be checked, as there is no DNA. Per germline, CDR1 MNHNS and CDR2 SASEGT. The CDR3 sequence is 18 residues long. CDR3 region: CASRSLGQGRPSTDTQYF.

CDR3 in amino acids: CASSSTGTSNTGELFF. This sequence joins TRBV11-2 and TRBJ2-2; TCRdb lists TRBD1, though no DNA is available to test this call. Germline CDR1 is SGHAT and CDR2 is FQNNGV. CDR3 length: 16 residues.

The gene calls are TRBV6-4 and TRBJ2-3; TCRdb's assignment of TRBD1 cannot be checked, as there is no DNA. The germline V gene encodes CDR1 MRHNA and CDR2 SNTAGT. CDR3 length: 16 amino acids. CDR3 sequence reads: CASSVGSEGDTDTQYF.

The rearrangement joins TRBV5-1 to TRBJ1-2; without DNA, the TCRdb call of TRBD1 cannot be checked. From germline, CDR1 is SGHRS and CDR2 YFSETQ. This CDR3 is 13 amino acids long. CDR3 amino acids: CASSYRGQDGYTF.

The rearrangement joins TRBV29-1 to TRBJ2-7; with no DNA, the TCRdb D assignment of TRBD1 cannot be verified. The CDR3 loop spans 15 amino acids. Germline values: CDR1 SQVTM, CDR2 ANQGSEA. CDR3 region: CSVEIRGSSSYEQYF.

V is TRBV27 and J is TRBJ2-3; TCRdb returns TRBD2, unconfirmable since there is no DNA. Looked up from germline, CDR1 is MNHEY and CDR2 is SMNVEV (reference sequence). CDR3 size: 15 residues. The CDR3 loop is CASSLWREGKDTQYF.